These 14 T cell receptor beta chains were sequenced from one sample in a study of immune heterogeneity within non-small cell lung tumors. The authors used about 600 ng of bulk tumor genomic DNA per sample as template. The authors collected several far-apart biopsies from each primary tumor during surgery. Each patient presented with untreated, newly diagnosed non-small cell lung cancer and received curative surgery. It was a multiplex PCR that amplified TCR beta CDR3, with 32 V and 13 J primers. Via MiXCR, TCRdb re-called the multiplex PCR reads, giving one row per CDR3 protein. The sample contains about 1,900 distinct CDR3 sequences, 45% to 55% of which appear only once. Sequencing was carried out using lung tumor tissue. These receptor sequences come from a man between 70 and 80 years old with non-small cell lung cancer.

This chain links TRBV6-1 with TRBJ1-2, with D unclear. Trimming removed 0 bases from V and 2 bases from J, with 7 bases in between. Germline loops: CDR1 MNHNS, CDR2 SASEGT. CDR3 size: 14 residues. Here the CDR3 DNA reads TGTGCCAGCAGTGAAGCGATAGGAAACTATGGCTACACCTTC. Protein sequence: CASSEAIGNYGYTF.

This clonotype appeared a few times. V and J are TRBV18 and TRBJ1-2; D remains unclear. This CDR3 contains 15 residues. The V and J ends lost 4 bases and 1 base respectively, with 13 bases between them. Germline V gene data show CDR1 as KGHSH and CDR2 as LQKENI. The CDR3 protein is CASSQEGSFNYGYTF. The CDR3, as DNA: TGTGCCAGCTCACAAGAGGGCAGCTTTAACTATGGCTACACCTTC. The full variable domain, with the rest looked up from reference TRBV18 and TRBJ1-2, is NAGVMQNPRHLVRRRGQEARLRCSPMKGHSHVYWYRQLPEEGLKFMVYLQKENIIDESGMPKERFSAEFPKEGPSILRIQQVVRGDSAAYFCASSQEGSFNYGYTFGSGTRLTVV.

The V and J genes are TRBV29-1 and TRBJ2-3, with TRBD2 identical over 9 bases. The CDR3 runs to 18 residues. CDR1 is SQVTM and CDR2 is ANQGSEA in the germline V gene. V dropped 2 bases and J dropped 0; count of bases not matched to a gene: 12. This CDR3 is CSVEFPGGRGDSTDTQYF. DNA of the CDR3: TGCAGCGTTGAATTTCCGGGCGGGAGGGGTGATAGCACAGATACGCAGTATTTT.

Details on this clonotype: Germline and junction disagree at one end, which may indicate a read error. The chain combines TRBV15 with TRBJ2-1; the D gene is possibly TRBD2 (6 bases). The germline V gene encodes CDR1 LNHNV and CDR2 YYDKDF (reference sequence). CDR3 length equals 13 residues. The CDR3 sequence: CATSWDSHNEQFF. In nucleotides, the CDR3 is TGTGCCACCAGCTGGGACTCCCACAATGAGCAGTTCTTC.

This clonotype is large. V gene TRBV20-1 combines with J gene TRBJ1-2; no clear D. Trimming removed 0 bases from V and 1 base from J, with 12 bases in between. The germline CDR1 and CDR2 sequences are DFQATT and SNEGSKA (reference sequence). The CDR3 sequence is 15 residues long. The CDR3: CSARDTRAINYGYTF. CDR3 sequence (DNA): TGCAGTGCTAGAGATACAAGGGCAATTAACTATGGCTACACCTTC.

By share, this clonotype counts as large. The chain uses TRBV6-1 and TRBJ1-6; possibly TRBD1 for D (6 bases). The germline gives CDR1 MNHNS, CDR2 SASEGT. This CDR3 comprises 14 residues. Between the trimmed V and J ends, which lost 1 base and 6 bases, there was a span of 7 bases. This CDR3 reads CASSEGRGNSPLHF. DNA for the CDR3: TGTGCCAGCAGTGAAGGCAGGGGTAATTCACCCCTCCACTTT.

The rearrangement uses TRBV24-1 and TRBJ1-1, with D tentatively TRBD1 (6 bases). V gave up 7 bases and J gave up 4 bases, with 12 bases separating them. CDR1 KGHDR and CDR2 SFDVKD come from the germline V gene. This CDR3 has 13 amino acids. The CDR3 reads CATRAGHTTEAFF. CDR3 in DNA: TGTGCCACCAGAGCGGGACACACCACTGAAGCTTTCTTT.

The rearrangement links TRBV19 to TRBJ2-5; D gene unclear. V lost 1 base and J lost 4, with 13 bases in between. The CDR3 spans 15 residues. CDR1 is LNHDA and CDR2 is SQIVND in the germline V gene (reference sequence). This chain's CDR3 is CASSIGRNPAETQYF. CDR3 bases: TGTGCCAGTAGTATAGGCAGGAACCCTGCAGAGACCCAGTACTTC.

Concerning this clonotype itself: Relative to the germline gene, one junction end is altered; a read error may explain this. This chain uses TRBV27 with TRBJ1-4; D gene ambiguous. The CDR3 loop spans 14 amino acids. Germline loops: CDR1 MNHEY, CDR2 SMNVEV (reference sequence). The CDR3 loop reads CASNLGPTNEKLFF. DNA for the CDR3: TGTGCCAGCAATTTAGGACCAACTAATGAAAAACTGTTTTTT. Complete variable domain (other parts from reference TRBV27 and TRBJ1-4): EAQVTQNPRYLITVTGKKLTVTCSQNMNHEYMSWYRQDPGLGLRQIYYSMNVEVTDKGDVPEGYKVSRKEKRNFPLILESPSPNQTSLYFCASNLGPTNEKLFFGSGTQLSVL.

This clonotype was found once. The rearrangement joins TRBV2 to TRBJ1-2; 7 bases are shared with TRBD1. The length of the CDR3 is 16 residues. The V gene's germline CDR1 is SNHLY and CDR2 FYNNEI. After removal of 7 bases from V and 8 bases from J, the junction contained 19 bases not matched to a gene. CDR3 in amino acids: CASIARQGWEEWGYTF. The CDR3, as DNA: TGTGCCAGCATTGCCAGACAGGGATGGGAGGAGTGGGGCTACACCTTC.

This clonotype has just a few counts. J is TRBJ2-3 and V is TRBV7-8; 7 nucleotides match TRBD2. The J segment lost 2 bases and the V segment lost 5 bases, leaving 10 bases of the junction unmatched. The CDR3 contains 16 residues. From germline, CDR1 is SGHVS and CDR2 FQNEAQ. CDR3 nucleotide sequence: TGTGCCAGCAGCCCATACCGGGGGGAATTCACAGATACGCAGTATTTT. Amino acid sequence: CASSPYRGEFTDTQYF.

A word on this clonotype: Relative to the germline gene, one junction end is altered; a read error may explain this. This chain connects TRBV7-7 to TRBJ2-2; no clear D gene. Germline V gene data show CDR1 as SSHAT and CDR2 as FNYEAQ (reference sequence). The CDR3 runs to 13 residues. DNA for the CDR3: TGTGCTAGCAGCCCGTCCATCGCCGGGGAGCTGTTTTTT. It translates to CASSPSIAGELFF.

The rearrangement uses TRBV6-1 and TRBJ2-2; unclear D gene. V was cut by 2 bases and J by 4 bases, with 5 bases left in between. This CDR3 spans 13 amino acids. Germline CDR1 reads MNHNS; CDR2 reads SASEGT. The DNA of the CDR3 is TGTGCCAGCAGTGAACTCGGCACCGGGGAGCTGTTTTTT. Amino acids: CASSELGTGELFF.

The count of this clonotype is one. V and J are TRBV2 and TRBJ2-1; 12 positions agree with TRBD2. Trimming took 7 bases from V and 5 from J; bases not matched to a gene: 6. Germline V gene data show CDR1 as SNHLY and CDR2 as FYNNEI. The CDR3 length is 15 residues. CDR3 sequence: CASNPTSGRNNEQFF. DNA of the CDR3: TGTGCCAGCAACCCGACTAGCGGGAGAAACAATGAGCAGTTCTTC.